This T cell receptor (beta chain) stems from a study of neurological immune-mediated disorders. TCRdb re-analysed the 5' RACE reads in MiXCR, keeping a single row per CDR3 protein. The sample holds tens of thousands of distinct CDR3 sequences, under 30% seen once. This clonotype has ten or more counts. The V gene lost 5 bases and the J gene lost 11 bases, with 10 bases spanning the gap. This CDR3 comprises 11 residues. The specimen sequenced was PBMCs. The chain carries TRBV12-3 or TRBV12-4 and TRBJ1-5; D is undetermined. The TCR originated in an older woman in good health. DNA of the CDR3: TGTGCCAGCAGTCTTCGAGGAGCCCAGCATTTT. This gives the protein CASSLRGAQHF.